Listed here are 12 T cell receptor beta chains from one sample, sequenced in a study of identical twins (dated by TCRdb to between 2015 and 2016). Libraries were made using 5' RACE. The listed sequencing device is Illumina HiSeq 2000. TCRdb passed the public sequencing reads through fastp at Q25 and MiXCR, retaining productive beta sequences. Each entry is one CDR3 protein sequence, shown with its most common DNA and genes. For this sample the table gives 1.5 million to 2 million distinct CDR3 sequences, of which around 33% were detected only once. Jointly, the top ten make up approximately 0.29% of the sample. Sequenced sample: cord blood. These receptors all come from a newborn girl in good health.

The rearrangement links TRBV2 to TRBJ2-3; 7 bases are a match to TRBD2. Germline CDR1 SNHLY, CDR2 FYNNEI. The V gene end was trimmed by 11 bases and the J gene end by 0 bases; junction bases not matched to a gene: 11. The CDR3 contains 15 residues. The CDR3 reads CAEFRDYRSTDTQYF. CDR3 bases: TGTGCCGAATTTAGGGACTACCGTAGCACAGATACGCAGTATTTT.

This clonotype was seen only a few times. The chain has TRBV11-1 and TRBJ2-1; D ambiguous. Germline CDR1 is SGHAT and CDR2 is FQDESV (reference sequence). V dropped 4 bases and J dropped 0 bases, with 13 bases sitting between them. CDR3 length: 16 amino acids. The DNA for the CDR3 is TGTGCCAGCAGCTACGGGCGGCCCAGCTCCTACAATGAGCAGTTCTTC. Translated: CASSYGRPSSYNEQFF.

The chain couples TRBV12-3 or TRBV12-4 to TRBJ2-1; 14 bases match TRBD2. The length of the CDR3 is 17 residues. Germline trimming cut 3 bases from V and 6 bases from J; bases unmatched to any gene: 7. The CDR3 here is CASSLTSGRALVNEQFF. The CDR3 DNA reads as TGTGCCAGCAGTTTGACTAGCGGGAGGGCCTTAGTCAATGAGCAGTTCTTC.

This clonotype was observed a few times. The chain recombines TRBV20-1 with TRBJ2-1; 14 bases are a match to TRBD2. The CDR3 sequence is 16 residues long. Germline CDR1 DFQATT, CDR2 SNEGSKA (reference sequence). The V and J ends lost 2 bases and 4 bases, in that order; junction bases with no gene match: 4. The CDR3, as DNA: TGCAGTGCTAGAATAGGGACTAGCGGGGGATACAATGAGCAGTTCTTC. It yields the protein CSARIGTSGGYNEQFF.

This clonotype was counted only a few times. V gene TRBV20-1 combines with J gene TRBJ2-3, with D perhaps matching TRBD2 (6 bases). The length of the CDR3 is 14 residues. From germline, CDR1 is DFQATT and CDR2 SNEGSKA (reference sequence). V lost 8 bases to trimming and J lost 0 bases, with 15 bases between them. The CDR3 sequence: CSPIADLSTDTQYF. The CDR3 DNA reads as TGCAGTCCAATAGCGGACCTCAGCACAGATACGCAGTATTTT.

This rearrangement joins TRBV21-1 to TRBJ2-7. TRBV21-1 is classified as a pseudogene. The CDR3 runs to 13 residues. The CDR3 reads CASSKDGYYEQYF. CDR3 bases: TGTGCCAGCAGCAAAGACGGGTACTACGAGCAGTACTTC.

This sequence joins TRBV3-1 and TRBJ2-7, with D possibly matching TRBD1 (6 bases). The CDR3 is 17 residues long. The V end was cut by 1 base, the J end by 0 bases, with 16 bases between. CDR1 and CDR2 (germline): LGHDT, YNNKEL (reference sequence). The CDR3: CASSQVSGTLASYEQYF. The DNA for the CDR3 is TGTGCCAGCAGCCAAGTATCCGGGACACTTGCCTCCTACGAGCAGTACTTC.

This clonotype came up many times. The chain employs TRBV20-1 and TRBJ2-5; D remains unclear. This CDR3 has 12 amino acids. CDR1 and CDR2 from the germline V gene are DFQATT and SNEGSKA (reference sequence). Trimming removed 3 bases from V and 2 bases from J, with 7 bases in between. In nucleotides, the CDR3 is TGCAGTGCTAGTGTCCGGCAAGAGACCCAGTACTTC. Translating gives CSASVRQETQYF.

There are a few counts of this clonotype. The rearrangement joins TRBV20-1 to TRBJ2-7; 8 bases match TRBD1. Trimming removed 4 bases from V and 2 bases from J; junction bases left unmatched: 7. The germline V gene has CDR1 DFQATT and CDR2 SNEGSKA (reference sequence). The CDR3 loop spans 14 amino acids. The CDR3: CSAIGTGPTYEQYF. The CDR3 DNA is TGCAGTGCTATAGGGACAGGCCCTACCTACGAGCAGTACTTC.

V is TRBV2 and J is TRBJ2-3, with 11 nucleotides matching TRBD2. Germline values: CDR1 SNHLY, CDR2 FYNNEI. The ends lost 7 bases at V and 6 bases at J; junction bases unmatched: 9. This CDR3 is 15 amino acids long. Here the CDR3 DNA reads TGTGCCAGCAAACTAGCGGGGGCCCGGCGTGATACGCAGTATTTT. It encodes CASKLAGARRDTQYF.

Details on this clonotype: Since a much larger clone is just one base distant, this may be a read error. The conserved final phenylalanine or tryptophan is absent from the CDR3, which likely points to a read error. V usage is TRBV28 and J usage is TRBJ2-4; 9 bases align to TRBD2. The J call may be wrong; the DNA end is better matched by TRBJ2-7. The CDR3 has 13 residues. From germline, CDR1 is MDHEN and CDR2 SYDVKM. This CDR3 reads CASSSGRFYEQYL. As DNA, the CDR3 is TGTGCCAGCAGTAGCGGGAGGTTTTACGAGCAGTACCTC.

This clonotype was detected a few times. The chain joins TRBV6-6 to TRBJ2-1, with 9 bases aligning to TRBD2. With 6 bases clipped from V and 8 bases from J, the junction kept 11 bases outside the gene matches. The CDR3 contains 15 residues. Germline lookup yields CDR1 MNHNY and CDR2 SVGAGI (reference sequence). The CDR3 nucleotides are TGTGCCAGCAGACGCGGGAGGGCCGAGTCAGATGAGCAGTTCTTC. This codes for CASRRGRAESDEQFF.